These 17 T cell receptor beta chains came from one sample sequenced in a study of blood T cell repertoires in COVID-19. Clones were read by immunoSEQ multiplex PCR, and TCRdb kept only the in-frame ones, dropping some. The sample holds 150,000 to 200,000 clones, approximately 87% seen once. Sample: peripheral blood. These receptors were taken from a woman younger than 30 who had recovered from COVID-19.

The chain is built from TRBV5-4 and TRBJ1-4, with TRBD1 matching 8 bases. The CDR3 extends over 16 amino acids. Germline V gives CDR1 SGHNT, CDR2 YYREEE (reference sequence). The trim removed 0 bases at V and 8 bases at J, leaving 9 bases unmatched. DNA for the CDR3: TGTGCCAGCAGCTTGGGTTCCGGGACAGGAATCGAAAAACTGTTTTTT. Protein product: CASSLGSGTGIEKLFF.

The chain uses TRBV19 and TRBJ2-2, with D possibly matching TRBD2 (6 bases). The CDR3 spans 18 residues. Germline CDR1 is LNHDA and CDR2 is SQIVND (reference sequence). Trimming left V 2 bases short and J 7 bases short, with 23 bases between. The DNA of the CDR3 is TGTGCCAGTAGTATAACCCACCGCGCCGGGCTAGCGAACGGGGAGCTGTTTTTT. It yields the protein CASSITHRAGLANGELFF.

In this sample, this clone turned up once. The rearrangement links TRBV7-3 to TRBJ2-1; no firm D call. The CDR3 extends over 16 amino acids. The germline V gene encodes CDR1 SGHTA and CDR2 FQGTGA. V shed 5 bases and J shed 0 bases, with 14 bases lying between them. CDR3 bases: TGTGCCAGCAGCCCGTGGGCCACCCGCTCCTACAATGAGCAGTTCTTC. Translated: CASSPWATRSYNEQFF.

The genes are TRBV7-9 and TRBJ2-1; D perhaps matches TRBD2 (6 bases). CDR3 size: 13 residues. The V end lost 8 bases, the J end lost 5 bases, and 13 bases lay between the germline ends. Germline CDR1 SEHNR, CDR2 FQNEAQ (reference sequence). The CDR3 DNA reads as TGTGCCAGCGCGAGTCCGGGAGACAATGAGCAGTTCTTC. This sequence encodes CASASPGDNEQFF.

J is TRBJ2-1 and V is TRBV5-4; D ambiguous. The ends were cut back, 4 bases at V and 8 bases at J, with 16 bases in the middle. This CDR3 is built from 14 residues. CDR1 is SGHNT and CDR2 is YYREEE in the germline V gene (reference sequence). The CDR3 loop reads CASSQANRIYEQFF. The CDR3 DNA reads TGTGCCAGCAGCCAAGCCAATAGAATCTATGAGCAGTTCTTC.

This sequence joins TRBV6-5 and TRBJ1-2; 7 bases map to TRBD1. The germline gives CDR1 MNHEY, CDR2 SVGAGI. CDR3 size: 13 residues. The V and J ends lost 5 bases and 4 bases, in that order; junction bases with no gene match: 4. CDR3 protein: CASSHDRAYGYTF. Here the CDR3 DNA reads TGTGCCAGCAGTCACGACAGGGCCTATGGCTACACCTTC.

V usage is TRBV11-2 and J usage is TRBJ2-2; TRBD1 agrees at 7 bases. There are 15 residues in the CDR3. J lost 5 bases, V lost 5 bases, and 8 bases had no gene match. Looked up from germline, CDR1 is SGHAT and CDR2 is FQNNGV. Here the CDR3 reads CASSARQGYTGELFF. In DNA, the CDR3 is TGTGCCAGCAGCGCCAGACAGGGTTATACCGGGGAGCTGTTTTTT.

This clone was seen only once. V is TRBV11-2 and J is TRBJ1-1; D unclear. This CDR3 region has 12 residues. V lost 1 base and J lost 4, with 4 bases in between. Germline CDR1 reads SGHAT; CDR2 reads FQNNGV. The CDR3 spells CASSLASTEAFF. The CDR3 DNA follows: TGTGCCAGCAGCTTAGCGAGCACTGAAGCTTTCTTT.

The gene calls are TRBV6-5 and TRBJ1-6; D remains ambiguous. Germline CDR1 is MNHEY and CDR2 is SVGAGI. CDR3 length: 12 residues. Trimming cost V 5 bases and J 7 bases, with 6 bases left between them. CDR3 coding DNA: TGTGCCAGCAGTCAGTGGAATTCACCCCTCCACTTT. It translates to CASSQWNSPLHF.

This clone was found a few times. This rearrangement joins TRBV29-1 to TRBJ2-1, with TRBD2 matching over 14 bases. Germline loops: CDR1 SQVTM, CDR2 ANQGSEA. The CDR3 is 17 amino acids. Trimming took 4 bases from V and 2 from J; bases not matched to a gene: 7. CDR3: CSVAEGLAGVAYNEQFF. The CDR3 coding sequence is TGCAGCGTTGCAGAGGGACTAGCGGGAGTAGCCTACAATGAGCAGTTCTTC.

The V call is TRBV5-6, the J call TRBJ1-5, with D unclear. The CDR3 contains 14 residues. Between the trimmed V and J ends, which lost 3 bases and 3 bases, there was a span of 10 bases. Germline V lookup: CDR1 SGHDT, CDR2 YYEEEE. CDR3 DNA sequence: TGTGCCAGCAGCTACGGGATCCTCAATCAGCCCCAGCATTTT. It encodes CASSYGILNQPQHF.

The chain recombines TRBV5-1 with TRBJ2-3; TRBD2 matches at 10 bases. Germline V lookup: CDR1 SGHRS, CDR2 YFSETQ. This CDR3 has 13 residues. The ends lost 6 bases at V and 6 bases at J; junction bases unmatched: 4. CDR3 amino acids: CASTYSGRDTQYF. CDR3 nucleotide sequence: TGCGCCAGCACCTATAGCGGGAGGGATACGCAGTATTTT. Complete variable domain (other parts from reference TRBV5-1 and TRBJ2-3): KAGVTQTPRYLIKTRGQQVTLSCSPISGHRSVSWYQQTPGQGLQFLFEYFSETQRNKGNFPGRFSGRQFSNSRSEMNVSTLELGDSALYLCASTYSGRDTQYFGPGTRLTVL.

The CDR3 DNA reads TGCAGTGCTAGTCGGGGGGCCCTTAACTATGGCTACACCTTC. Its translation is CSASRGALNYGYTF. J is TRBJ1-2 and V is TRBV20-1; D may be TRBD1 (6 bases). Germline V CDR1 and CDR2: DFQATT, SNEGSKA (reference sequence). This CDR3 is 14 amino acids long. V was cut by 3 bases and J by 1 base, with 12 bases left in between.

The CDR3 loop is CASSYLEGHDEQYF. The CDR3 DNA reads TGTGCCAGCAGTTACCTGGAGGGGCACGACGAGCAGTACTTC. This sequence joins TRBV6-2 or TRBV6-3 and TRBJ2-7; tentative D call: TRBD2 (6 bases). Germline V gene data show CDR1 as MNHEY and CDR2 as SVGEGT. V was trimmed by 2 bases and J by 5 bases, leaving 13 bases between them. CDR3 length: 14 residues.

V is TRBV30 and J is TRBJ2-2; 11 bases fit TRBD1. This CDR3 comprises 16 residues. The germline gives CDR1 GTSNPN, CDR2 SVGIG (reference sequence). With 0 bases clipped from V and 6 bases from J, the junction kept 6 bases outside the gene matches. The CDR3 DNA is TGTGCCTGGAGTGTACCTAGGACAGGGGGCCCCGGGGAGCTGTTTTTT. Its translation: CAWSVPRTGGPGELFF.

The chain is built from TRBV5-1 and TRBJ2-5; 10 positions match TRBD2. V lost 1 base, J lost 4 bases, and 1 base stayed unmatched. Germline V gives CDR1 SGHRS, CDR2 YFSETQ. The CDR3 is 14 residues long. The CDR3 spells CASSLRLAGETQYF. The CDR3 coding sequence is TGCGCCAGCAGCTTGCGACTAGCGGGAGAGACCCAGTACTTC.

The chain links TRBV6-2 or TRBV6-3 to TRBJ1-5; maybe TRBD1 (6 bases). Germline CDR1 is MNHEY and CDR2 is SVGEGT. Trimming shortened V by 5 bases and J by 7 bases, and 12 bases separated the two germline ends. The length of the CDR3 is 13 residues. CDR3 amino acids: CASSQTGNQPQHF. The DNA of the CDR3 is TGTGCCAGCAGTCAAACAGGGAACCAGCCCCAGCATTTT.